Detailed here is one TCR beta chain. Its antigen is as yet unknown. The sample belongs to a study of ipilimumab plus nivolumab after autologous stem cell transplantation. Study in general: A median of roughly eight nivolumab and 5 ipilimumab doses were given.

Profiled with immunoSEQ multiplex PCR; TCRdb holds only in-frame clones, not every one. The profile shows 20,000 or so clones, 70% to 85% of them singletons. Patients got ipilimumab 1 mg/kg beginning 14 to 28 days post-transplant. Dosing: nivolumab 3 mg/kg IV, weeks 1, 4, 7, 10, then every two weeks to week 26. Study-level findings and limits: Per the authors, repertoire, Treg and microbiota data justify further study.

V was pared by 4 bases and J by 5 bases, with 13 bases between. CDR1 and CDR2 (germline): SGDLS, YYNGEE. The CDR3 loop spans 14 amino acids. The origin of this receptor is a male donor with diffuse large B-cell lymphoma. The sequences come from PBMCs, collected in a trial of ipilimumab plus nivolumab as post-transplant consolidation. This chain connects TRBV9 to TRBJ2-1; D ambiguous. CDR3 residues: CASSSGQSNNEQFF. For the CDR3, the DNA is TGTGCCAGCAGCTCCGGTCAAAGTAACAATGAGCAGTTCTTC.